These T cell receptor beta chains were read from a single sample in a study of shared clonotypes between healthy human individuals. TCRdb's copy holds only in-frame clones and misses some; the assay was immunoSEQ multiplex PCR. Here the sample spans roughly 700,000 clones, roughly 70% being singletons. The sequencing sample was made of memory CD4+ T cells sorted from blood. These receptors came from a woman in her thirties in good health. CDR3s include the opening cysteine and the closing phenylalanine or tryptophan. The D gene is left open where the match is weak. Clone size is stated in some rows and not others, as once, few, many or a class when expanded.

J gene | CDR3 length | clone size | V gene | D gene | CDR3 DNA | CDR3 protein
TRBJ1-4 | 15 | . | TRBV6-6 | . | TGTGCCAGCAGTTACTCGGCACGAATTAATGAAAAACTGTTTTTT | CASSYSARINEKLFF
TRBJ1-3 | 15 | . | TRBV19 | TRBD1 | TGTGCCAGCCACCATAACCGGGACAGAGGAAACACCATATATTTT | CASHHNRDRGNTIYF
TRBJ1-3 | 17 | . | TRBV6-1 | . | TGTGCCAGCAGTGAATCTCTGGGCCGTAGCTCTGGAAACACCATATATTTT | CASSESLGRSSGNTIYF
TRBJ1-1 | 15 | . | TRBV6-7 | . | TGTGCCAGCAGTTACTCCCCGGCAGGGAACACTGAAGCTTTCTTT | CASSYSPAGNTEAFF
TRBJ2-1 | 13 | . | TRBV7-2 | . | TGTGCCAGCAGCTTAAATACGTACAATGAGCAGTTCTTC | CASSLNTYNEQFF
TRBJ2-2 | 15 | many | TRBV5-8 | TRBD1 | TGTGCCAGCAGCCTAGGGACAGACTTCACCGGGGAGCTGTTTTTT | CASSLGTDFTGELFF
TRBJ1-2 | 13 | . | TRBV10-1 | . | TGCGCCAGCAGTGAGAGGGCAACCTATGGCTACACCTTC | CASSERATYGYTF
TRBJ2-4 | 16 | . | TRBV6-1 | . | TGTGCCAGCAGTGATCCGCTGGTTTCTACCAAAAACATTCAGTACTTC | CASSDPLVSTKNIQYF
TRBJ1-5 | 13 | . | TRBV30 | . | TGTGCCTGGAGTGTACAAGGGGATCAGCCCCAGCATTTT | CAWSVQGDQPQHF
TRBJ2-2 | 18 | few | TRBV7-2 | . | TGTGCCAGCAGCTTAGAGGGGTTAGGGAGAGGTCTCACCGGGGAGCTGTTTTTT | CASSLEGLGRGLTGELFF
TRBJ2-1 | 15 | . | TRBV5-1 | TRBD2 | TGCGCCAGCAGCTTATCGTCTAGCGGGTACAATGAGCAGTTCTTC | CASSLSSSGYNEQFF
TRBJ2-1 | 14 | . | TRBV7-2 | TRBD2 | TGTGCCAGCAGCTCCGGACTAGCGGACAATGAGCAGTTCTTC | CASSSGLADNEQFF
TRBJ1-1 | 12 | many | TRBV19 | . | TGTGCCAGTAGTATTAATAAGGGTGAAGCTTTCTTT | CASSINKGEAFF
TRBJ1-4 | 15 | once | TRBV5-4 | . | TGTGCCAGCAGCTCACCGACAGGAGTTAATGAAAAACTGTTTTTT | CASSSPTGVNEKLFF
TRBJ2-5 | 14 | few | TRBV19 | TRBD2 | TGTGCCAGTAGTAGGACTAGCGCCCAAGAGACCCAGTACTTC | CASSRTSAQETQYF